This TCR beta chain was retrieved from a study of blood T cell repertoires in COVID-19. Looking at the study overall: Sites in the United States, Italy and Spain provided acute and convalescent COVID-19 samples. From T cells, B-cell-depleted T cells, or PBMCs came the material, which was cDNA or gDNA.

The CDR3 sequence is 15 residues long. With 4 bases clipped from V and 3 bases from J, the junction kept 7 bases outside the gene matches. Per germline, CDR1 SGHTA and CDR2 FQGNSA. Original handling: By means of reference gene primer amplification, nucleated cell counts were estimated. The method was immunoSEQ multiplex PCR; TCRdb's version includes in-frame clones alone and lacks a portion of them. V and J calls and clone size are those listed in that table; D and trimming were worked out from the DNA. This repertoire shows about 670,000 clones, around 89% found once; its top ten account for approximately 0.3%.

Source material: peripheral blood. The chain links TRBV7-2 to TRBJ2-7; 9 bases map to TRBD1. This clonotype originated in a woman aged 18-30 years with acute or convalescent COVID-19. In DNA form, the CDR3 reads TGTGCCAGCAGCTCCCCCGGGACAGGGATCTACGAGCAGTACTTC. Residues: CASSSPGTGIYEQYF. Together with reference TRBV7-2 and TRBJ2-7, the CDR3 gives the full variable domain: GAGVSQSPSNKVTEKGKDVELRCDPISGHTALYWYRQSLGQGLEFLIYFQGNSAPDKSGLPSDRFSAERTGGSVSTLTIQRTQQEDSAVYLCASSSPGTGIYEQYFGPGTRLTVT.